This is a list of T cell receptor beta chains from one sample in a study of blood T cell repertoires in COVID-19. Assay: immunoSEQ multiplex PCR; the TCRdb copy retains only in-frame clones and omits some. The repertoire consists of under 250,000 clones, with roughly four fifths occurring once and the leading ten covering 4.4%. Input material: peripheral blood. The receptors stem from a man aged 45-60 years with active or convalescent COVID-19. Each CDR3 is given with its conserved first and last residue. Fields, in order: clone size, D gene, J gene, V gene, CDR3 protein, CDR3 DNA. D genes are given only for firm matches. Clone sizes are given selectively: once, few, many, or a class where the clone is expanded.

- TRBD2 TRBJ2-1 TRBV19 CASKERGGNEQFF TGTGCCAGTAAAGAGCGGGGCGGAAATGAGCAGTTCTTC
once - TRBJ1-2 TRBV19 CASSQGHPTNYGYTF TGTGCCAGTAGCCAGGGACACCCGACTAACTATGGCTACACCTTC
- - TRBJ2-7 TRBV5-1 CASSPRTEHYEQYF TGCGCCAGCAGCCCTCGGACAGAGCACTACGAGCAGTACTTC
- - TRBJ2-2 TRBV6-6 CASSYASVRGELFF TGTGCCAGCAGTTACGCATCCGTACGGGGGGAGCTGTTTTTT
- - TRBJ2-2 TRBV30 CAQKGLNTGELFF TGTGCCCAAAAGGGGTTAAACACCGGGGAGCTGTTTTTT
- - TRBJ2-4 TRBV19 CASSSPGALAKNIQYF TGTGCCAGTAGTAGCCCGGGAGCCCTAGCCAAAAACATTCAGTACTTC
- TRBD1 TRBJ1-1 TRBV5-4 CASSPGTGAMNTEAFF TGTGCCAGCAGCCCTGGGACAGGGGCTATGAACACTGAAGCTTTCTTT
- - TRBJ1-3 TRBV6-5 CASSYTGATSGNTIYF TGTGCCAGCAGTTATACGGGAGCGACCTCTGGAAACACCATATATTTT
few - TRBJ1-2 TRBV10-1 CASSESGGTEGYTF TGCGCCAGCAGTGAGTCGGGGGGTACAGAGGGCTACACCTTC
- - TRBJ1-1 TRBV12-3/TRBV12-4 CASTQVERSEAFF TGTGCCAGCACCCAAGTCGAACGGTCTGAAGCTTTCTTT
- - TRBJ2-7 TRBV15 CATSRGFEYEQYF TGTGCCACCAGCAGAGGATTCGAGTACGAGCAGTACTTC
- - TRBJ2-2 TRBV7-3 CASSSGDTGELFF TGTGCCAGCAGCTCCGGAGACACCGGGGAGCTGTTTTTT
- TRBD1 TRBJ2-7 TRBV5-4 CASSLQGADEQYF TGTGCCAGCAGCTTACAGGGGGCGGACGAGCAGTACTTC
- - TRBJ1-5 TRBV19 CASSIVRTNNQPQHF TGTGCCAGTAGTATAGTTCGGACAAACAATCAGCCCCAGCATTTT
- - TRBJ2-5 TRBV6-5 CASLNTGTLGETQYF TGTGCCAGCCTAAACACGGGGACTTTGGGAGAGACCCAGTACTTC
- TRBD2 TRBJ2-5 TRBV9 CASSVGSLAGGTETQYF TGTGCCAGCAGCGTAGGGAGTCTAGCGGGGGGGACAGAGACCCAGTACTTC
- TRBD1 TRBJ1-2 TRBV3-1/TRBV3-2 CASSQDLEGAALGYTF TGTGCCAGCAGCCAAGATCTTGAGGGGGCGGCTCTTGGCTACACCTTC
- TRBD1 TRBJ1-2 TRBV6-1 CASSDRGGYTF TGTGCCAGCAGCGACAGGGGTGGCTACACCTTC
- - TRBJ2-3 TRBV9 CASSERDRLGTDTQYF TGTGCCAGCAGCGAGCGGGACAGGCTTGGCACAGATACGCAGTATTTT
- - TRBJ2-7 TRBV6-1 CASSGGDGLFTYEQYF TGTGCCAGCAGTGGAGGGGACGGACTATTTACCTACGAGCAGTACTTC
- - TRBJ1-1 TRBV18 CASSPRGITEAFF TGTGCCAGCTCACCAAGGGGGATCACTGAAGCTTTCTTT
- TRBD1 TRBJ1-5 TRBV5-1 CASSLTGVNQPQHF TGCGCCAGCAGCCTTACAGGGGTTAATCAGCCCCAGCATTTT
once - TRBJ1-6 TRBV6-6 CASRRAGTVYNSPLHF TGTGCCAGCAGAAGGGCCGGGACTGTCTATAATTCACCCCTCCACTTT
- - TRBJ1-5 TRBV5-6 CASSSGRTFRNQPQHF TGTGCCAGCAGCTCTGGCAGAACCTTCCGCAATCAGCCCCAGCATTTT
- - TRBJ1-6 TRBV25-1 CASSETTSHRLRSPLHF TGTGCCAGCAGTGAAACAACCTCCCACAGATTAAGGTCACCCCTCCACTTT
- - TRBJ2-5 TRBV29-1 CSVERGEETQYF TGCAGCGTTGAAAGGGGCGAAGAGACCCAGTACTTC
- - TRBJ2-2 TRBV28 CASRTANTGELFF TGTGCCAGCAGGACAGCGAACACCGGGGAGCTGTTTTTT
- - TRBJ2-7 TRBV6-5 CASSSPFSHEQYF TGTGCCAGCAGTTCCCCCTTTAGCCACGAGCAGTACTTC
- TRBD1 TRBJ2-2 TRBV28 CASIGQVLANTGELFF TGTGCCAGCATAGGACAGGTCCTCGCGAACACCGGGGAGCTGTTTTTT
- - TRBJ1-1 TRBV7-9 CASMISGGGPHRTEAFF TGTGCCAGCATGATCTCGGGGGGAGGGCCACACCGGACTGAAGCTTTCTTT
- - TRBJ1-4 TRBV5-6 CASSLSLRGEKLFF TGTGCCAGCAGCTTGTCTCTTCGGGGTGAAAAACTGTTTTTT
- - TRBJ1-2 TRBV27 CASSGTGYGYTF TGTGCCAGCAGTGGCACGGGGTATGGCTACACCTTC